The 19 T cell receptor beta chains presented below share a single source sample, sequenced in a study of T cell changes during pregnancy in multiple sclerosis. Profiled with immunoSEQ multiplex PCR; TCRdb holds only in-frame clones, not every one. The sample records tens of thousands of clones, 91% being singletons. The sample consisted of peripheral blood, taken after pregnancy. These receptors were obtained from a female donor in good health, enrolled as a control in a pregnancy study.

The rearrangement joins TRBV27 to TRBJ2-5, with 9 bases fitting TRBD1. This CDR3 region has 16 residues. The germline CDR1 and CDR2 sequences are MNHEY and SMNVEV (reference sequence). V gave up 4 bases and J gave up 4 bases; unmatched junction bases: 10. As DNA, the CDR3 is TGTGCCAGCAGTTCAAGGACAGGGGACGTCCGAGAGACCCAGTACTTC. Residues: CASSSRTGDVRETQYF.

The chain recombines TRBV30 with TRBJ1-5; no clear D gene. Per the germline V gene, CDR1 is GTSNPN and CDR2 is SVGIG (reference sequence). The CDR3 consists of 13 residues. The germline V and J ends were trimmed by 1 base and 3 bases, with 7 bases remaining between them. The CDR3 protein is CAWSADINQPQHF. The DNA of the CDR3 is TGTGCCTGGAGTGCCGACATCAATCAGCCCCAGCATTTT.

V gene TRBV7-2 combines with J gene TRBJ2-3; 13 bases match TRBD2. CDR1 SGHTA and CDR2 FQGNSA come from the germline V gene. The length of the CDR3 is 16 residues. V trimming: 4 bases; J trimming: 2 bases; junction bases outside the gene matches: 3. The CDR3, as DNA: TGTGCCAGCAGCTCGGGACTAGCGGGGTACACAGATACGCAGTATTTT. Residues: CASSSGLAGYTDTQYF.

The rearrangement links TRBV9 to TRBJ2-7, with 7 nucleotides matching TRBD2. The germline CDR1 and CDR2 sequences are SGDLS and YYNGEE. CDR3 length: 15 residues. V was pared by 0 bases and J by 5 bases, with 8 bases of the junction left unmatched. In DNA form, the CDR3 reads TGTGCCAGCAGCGTAGATTTGGCTAGCGGCCACGAGCAGTACTTC. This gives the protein CASSVDLASGHEQYF.

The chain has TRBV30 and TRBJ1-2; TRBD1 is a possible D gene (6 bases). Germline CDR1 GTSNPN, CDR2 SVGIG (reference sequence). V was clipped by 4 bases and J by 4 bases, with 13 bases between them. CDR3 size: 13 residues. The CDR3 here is CAWIWGGRYGYTF. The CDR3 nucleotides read TGTGCCTGGATTTGGGGGGGCCGCTATGGCTACACCTTC.

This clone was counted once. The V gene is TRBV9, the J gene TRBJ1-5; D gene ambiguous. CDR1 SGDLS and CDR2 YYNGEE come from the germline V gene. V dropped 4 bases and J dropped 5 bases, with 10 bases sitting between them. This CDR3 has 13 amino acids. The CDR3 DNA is TGTGCCAGCAGCCCGACATCAGATCAGCCCCAGCATTTT. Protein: CASSPTSDQPQHF.

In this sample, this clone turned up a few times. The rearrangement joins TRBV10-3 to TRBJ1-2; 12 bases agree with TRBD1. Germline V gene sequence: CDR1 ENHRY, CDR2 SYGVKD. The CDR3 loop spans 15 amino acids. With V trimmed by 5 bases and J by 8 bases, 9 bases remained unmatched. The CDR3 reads CAISPGTGGALGYTF. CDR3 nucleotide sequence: TGTGCCATCAGTCCAGGGACAGGGGGCGCGTTAGGCTACACCTTC.

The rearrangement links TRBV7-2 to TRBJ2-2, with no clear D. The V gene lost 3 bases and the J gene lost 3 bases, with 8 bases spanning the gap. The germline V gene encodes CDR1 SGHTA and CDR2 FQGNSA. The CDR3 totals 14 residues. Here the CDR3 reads CASSFGTHTGELFF. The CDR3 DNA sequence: TGTGCCAGCAGCTTTGGCACCCACACCGGGGAGCTGTTTTTT.

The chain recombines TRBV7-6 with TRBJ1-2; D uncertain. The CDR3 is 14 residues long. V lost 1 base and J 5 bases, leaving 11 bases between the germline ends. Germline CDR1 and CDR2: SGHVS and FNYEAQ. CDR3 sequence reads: CASSLVTTGYGYTF. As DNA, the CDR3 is TGTGCCAGCAGCTTAGTGACCACGGGGTATGGCTACACCTTC.

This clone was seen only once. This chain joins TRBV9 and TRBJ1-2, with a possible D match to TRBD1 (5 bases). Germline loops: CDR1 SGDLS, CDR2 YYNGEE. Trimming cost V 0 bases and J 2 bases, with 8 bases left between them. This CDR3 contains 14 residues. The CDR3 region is CASSVVGANYGYTF. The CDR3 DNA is TGTGCCAGCAGCGTAGTAGGGGCGAACTATGGCTACACCTTC.

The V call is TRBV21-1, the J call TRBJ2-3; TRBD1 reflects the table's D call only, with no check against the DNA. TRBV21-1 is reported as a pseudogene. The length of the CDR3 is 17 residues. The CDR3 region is CASSSTGTGRSTDTQYF. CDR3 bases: TGTGCCAGCAGCTCCACCGGGACAGGTAGGAGCACAGATACGCAGTATTTT.

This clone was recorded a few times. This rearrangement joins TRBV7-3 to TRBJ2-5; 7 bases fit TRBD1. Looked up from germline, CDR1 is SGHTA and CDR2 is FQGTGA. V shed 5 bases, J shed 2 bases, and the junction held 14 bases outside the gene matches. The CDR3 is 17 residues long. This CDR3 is CASSRHPPGQQQETQYF. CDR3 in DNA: TGTGCCAGCAGCCGACATCCCCCGGGACAGCAACAAGAGACCCAGTACTTC.

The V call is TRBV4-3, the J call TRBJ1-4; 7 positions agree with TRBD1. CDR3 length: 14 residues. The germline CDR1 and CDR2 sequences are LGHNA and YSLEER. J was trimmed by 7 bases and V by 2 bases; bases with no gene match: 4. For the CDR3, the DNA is TGCGCCAGCAGCCAAAAGGACAGGTCTGAAAAACTGTTTTTT. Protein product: CASSQKDRSEKLFF.

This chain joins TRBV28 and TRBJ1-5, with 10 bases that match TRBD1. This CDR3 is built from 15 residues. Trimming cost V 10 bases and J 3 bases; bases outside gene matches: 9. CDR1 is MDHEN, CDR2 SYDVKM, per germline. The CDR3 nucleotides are TGTGCCATCAATCCGGGACAGGGGTCCAATCAGCCCCAGCATTTT. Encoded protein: CAINPGQGSNQPQHF.

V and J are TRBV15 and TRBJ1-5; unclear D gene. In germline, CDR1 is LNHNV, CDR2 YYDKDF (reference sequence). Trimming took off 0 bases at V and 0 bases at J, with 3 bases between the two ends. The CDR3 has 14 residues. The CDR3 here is CATSRDYSNQPQHF. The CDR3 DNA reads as TGTGCCACCAGCAGAGATTATAGCAATCAGCCCCAGCATTTT.

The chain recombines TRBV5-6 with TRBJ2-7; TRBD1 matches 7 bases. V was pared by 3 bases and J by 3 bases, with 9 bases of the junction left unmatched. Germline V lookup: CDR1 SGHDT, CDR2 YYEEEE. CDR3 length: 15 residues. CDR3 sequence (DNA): TGTGCCAGCAGCTCCGGACAGGACCGTTTCTACGAGCAGTACTTC. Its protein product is CASSSGQDRFYEQYF.

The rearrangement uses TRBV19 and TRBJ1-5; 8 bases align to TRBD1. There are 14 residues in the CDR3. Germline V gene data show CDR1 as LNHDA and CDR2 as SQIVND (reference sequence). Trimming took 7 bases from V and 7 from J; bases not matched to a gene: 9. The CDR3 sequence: CASIRTGSGQPQHF. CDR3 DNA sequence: TGTGCCAGTATAAGGACAGGGTCGGGGCAGCCCCAGCATTTT.

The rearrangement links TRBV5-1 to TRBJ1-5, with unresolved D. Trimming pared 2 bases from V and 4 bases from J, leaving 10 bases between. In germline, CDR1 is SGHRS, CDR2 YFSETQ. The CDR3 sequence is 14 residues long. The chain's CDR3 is CASSFFRPNQPQHF. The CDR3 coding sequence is TGCGCCAGCAGCTTTTTCAGGCCGAATCAGCCCCAGCATTTT.

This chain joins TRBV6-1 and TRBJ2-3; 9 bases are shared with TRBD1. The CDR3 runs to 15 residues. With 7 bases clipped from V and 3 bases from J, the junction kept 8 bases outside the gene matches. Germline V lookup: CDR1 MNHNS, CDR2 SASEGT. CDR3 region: CASTDRGIRTDTQYF. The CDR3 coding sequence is TGTGCCAGCACAGACAGGGGGATCAGGACAGATACGCAGTATTTT.